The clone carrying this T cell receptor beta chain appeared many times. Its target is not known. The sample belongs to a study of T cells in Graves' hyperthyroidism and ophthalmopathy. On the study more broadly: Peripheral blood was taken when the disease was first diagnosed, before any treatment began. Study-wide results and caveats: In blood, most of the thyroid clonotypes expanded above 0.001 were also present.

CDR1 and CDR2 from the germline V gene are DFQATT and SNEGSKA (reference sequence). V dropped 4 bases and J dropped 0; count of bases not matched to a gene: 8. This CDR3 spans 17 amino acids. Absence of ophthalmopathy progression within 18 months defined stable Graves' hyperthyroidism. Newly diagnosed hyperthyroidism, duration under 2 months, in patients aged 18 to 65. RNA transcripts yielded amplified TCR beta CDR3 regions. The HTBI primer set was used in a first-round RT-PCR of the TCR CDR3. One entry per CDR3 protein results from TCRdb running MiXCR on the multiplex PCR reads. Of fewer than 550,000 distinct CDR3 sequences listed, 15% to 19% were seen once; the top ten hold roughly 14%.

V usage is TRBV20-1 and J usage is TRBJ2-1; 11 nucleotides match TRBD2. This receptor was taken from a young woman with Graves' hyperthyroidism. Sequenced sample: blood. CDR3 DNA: TGCAGTGCTAAGGGGCTAGCGGGGGGTAGCTCCTACAATGAGCAGTTCTTC. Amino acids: CSAKGLAGGSSYNEQFF.